This is a list of T cell receptor beta chains from one sample in a study of cytomegalovirus exposure and HLA in healthy donors. The method was immunoSEQ multiplex PCR; TCRdb's version includes in-frame clones alone and lacks a portion of them. The table has over 65,000 clones, about 80% seen once. Material for sequencing was PBMCs. The origin of the receptors is a man aged 45 to 65 in good health and CMV-seronegative. CDR3s leave out the opening cysteine and the closing phenylalanine or tryptophan.

TRBV19,13,ASSPTGTVSQPQH
TRBV19,13,ASRGQGALSYEQY
TRBV5-1,12,ASSRQGGSYEQY
TRBV30,11,ALEQTGSHEQY
TRBV5-1,13,ASSRIRGTNTEAF
TRBV6-4,12,ASRATGSGGELF
TRBV7-6,14,ASSSGTSGGYNEQF
TRBV7-9,13,ASSPGTNKDNEQF
TRBV5-1,12,ASKVGGGRETQY
TRBV5-4,12,ASRSAGGSYEQY
TRBV6-5,10,ASRQGGSPLH
TRBV5-1,10,ASSARSTGAF
TRBV6-1,11,ASNPSATYEQY
TRBV13,13,ASSLGGGGDTEAF
TRBV5-1,13,ASSSGTGSSYGYT
TRBV6-5,11,ASSYLGQTEAF
TRBV27,14,ASSSLNGQVHYEQY
TRBV15,11,ATSRDEGVEQF
TRBV6-6,12,ASTQRLVGNTIY
TRBV5-1,14,ASSLIQGRSGTEAF
TRBV7-2,12,ASSFELSTDTQY
TRBV28,10,ASVTGGHEQY
TRBV5-1,12,ASSPDTGNYGYT
TRBV6-1,13,ASSQRNRENTEAF
TRBV30,11,AWSVRTRETQY
TRBV28,12,ASITGGKGTEAF
TRBV6-6,10,ASRTTSNEQF
TRBV11-1,13,ASSLVGTGGSEQF
TRBV9,14,ASSLRAGKGNYGYT
TRBV13,14,ASSSTLAGGPYEQY
TRBV6-5,13,ASSSMTGPDRQQF
TRBV29-1,11,STGQGNPYGYT
TRBV5-6,14,ASSLLPGQGAYEQY
TRBV28,11,ASWSHGRDEQY
TRBV5-4,12,ASSLAGVGYEQY
TRBV5-1,13,ASSFDRSSTTEAF
TRBV12-5,12,ASGSGTRQETQY
TRBV19,10,ASSKYHSPLH
TRBV19,11,ASTQTGWNEQF
TRBV6-6,11,ASSSQGGWFQY
TRBV9,11,ASSRQGAGEQY
TRBV5-1,12,ASSLDWGGQPQH
TRBV19,14,ASNKPSGDRVHEQF
TRBV7-2,10,ASSFADRGAF
TRBV27,12,ASSLELEPDTQY
TRBV2,13,ASRQLAGDEETQY
TRBV6-1,13,ASSARGPGVQPQH